This paragraph covers one TCR beta chain sequence. This sample is drawn from a study of blood T cell repertoires in COVID-19. Study-wide context: PBMCs, B-cell-depleted T cells, or T cells provided the cDNA or gDNA that made up the material.

CDR1 is LNHDA, CDR2 SQIVND, per germline (reference sequence). V lost 4 bases, J lost 5 bases, and 18 bases lay in between. The CDR3 consists of 16 residues. This table comes from immunoSEQ multiplex PCR, and its TCRdb copy is limited to in-frame clones, with some not included. In the table there are 300,000 to 400,000 clones, 80% to 90% of which are singletons. The sequenced sample consisted of peripheral blood. This sequence was found in a man aged 25-45 years with COVID-19, enrolled during active disease. The chain uses TRBV19 and TRBJ1-5; weak D call: TRBD1 (5 bases). CDR3 region: CASSRNRDGTDQPQHF. The DNA of the CDR3 is TGTGCCAGTAGTAGAAACCGGGACGGGACTGATCAGCCCCAGCATTTT.